A single sample is the source of the 7 T cell receptor beta chains below, sequenced in a study of blood T cell repertoires in COVID-19. Assay used: immunoSEQ multiplex PCR; TCRdb lists only in-frame clones, some missing. Here the sample spans about 200,000 clones, 86% being singletons. Sequencing was carried out using PBMCs or T cells enriched from blood (not recorded which). The receptors come from a man aged 35 to 55 with acute COVID-19.

The rearrangement links TRBV13 to TRBJ1-2; tentative D call: TRBD1 (6 bases). Germline assignment: CDR1 PRHDT and CDR2 FYEKMQ (reference sequence). V lost 5 bases and J 10 bases, leaving 23 bases between the germline ends. The CDR3 extends over 15 amino acids. CDR3 protein: CASSDDVTGSSLYTF. CDR3 nucleotide sequence: TGTGCCAGCAGCGACGACGTAACAGGGTCAAGTCTCTACACCTTC.

This clone turned up a few times. The J gene is TRBJ2-1, the V gene TRBV4-2; 8 bases are shared with TRBD2. Germline values: CDR1 LGHNA, CDR2 YNFKEQ. V shed 6 bases, J shed 8 bases, and the junction held 9 bases outside the gene matches. The CDR3 totals 14 residues. CDR3 DNA sequence: TGTGCCAGCAGAAGGGCGGGAGGAATTTATGAGCAGTTCTTC. This gives the protein CASRRAGGIYEQFF.

The rearrangement links TRBV4-3 to TRBJ1-5, with D unresolved. V lost 4 bases to trimming and J lost 3 bases, with 10 bases between them. CDR3 size: 14 residues. The germline V gene has CDR1 LGHNA and CDR2 YSLEER. CDR3 residues: CASSPERVNQPQHF. CDR3 coding DNA: TGCGCCAGCAGCCCCGAGAGGGTCAATCAGCCCCAGCATTTT.

V gene TRBV25-1 combines with J gene TRBJ1-1, with 8 bases fitting TRBD1. Germline CDR1 is MGHDK and CDR2 is SYGVNS. V lost 7 bases to trimming and J lost 0 bases; unmatched junction nucleotides: 4. CDR3 length: 14 amino acids. The CDR3 nucleotides are TGTGCCAGCACCCCGACAGGGGTGAACACTGAAGCTTTCTTT. Translating it yields CASTPTGVNTEAFF.

V usage is TRBV7-6 and J usage is TRBJ2-7; the D gene is possibly TRBD1 (6 bases). CDR1 SGHVS and CDR2 FNYEAQ come from the germline V gene. The CDR3 is 15 residues long. Deletions cut 4 bases from V and 3 bases from J, with 16 bases between. CDR3 protein: CASSSTQGTLYEQYF. The CDR3 DNA reads TGTGCCAGCAGCTCCACACAGGGAACTCTCTACGAGCAGTACTTC.

The chain couples TRBV9 to TRBJ2-5; no clear D gene. Germline loops: CDR1 SGDLS, CDR2 YYNGEE. Deletions cut 0 bases from V and 5 bases from J, with 8 bases between. The CDR3 runs to 13 residues. For the CDR3, the DNA is TGTGCCAGCAGCGTAGGAAGCGCGGAGACCCAGTACTTC. Translated, it gives CASSVGSAETQYF. The full variable domain, in which reference TRBV9 and TRBJ2-5 provide the parts outside the CDR3, is DSGVTQTPKHLITATGQRVTLRCSPRSGDLSVYWYQQSLDQGLQFLIQYYNGEERAKGNILERFSAQQFPDLHSELNLSSLELGDSALYFCASSVGSAETQYFGPGTRLLVL.

About this clone: The junction does not match germline at one end; this may be a read error. The V gene is TRBV5-8, the J gene TRBJ2-3, with 9 bases that match TRBD2. Germline CDR1 is SGHTS and CDR2 is YDEGEE. This CDR3 region has 16 residues. The CDR3 DNA is TGTGTCAGCAGCACAAGAGGGCTAGCGGGAACAGATACGCAGTATTTT. It yields the protein CVSSTRGLAGTDTQYF.